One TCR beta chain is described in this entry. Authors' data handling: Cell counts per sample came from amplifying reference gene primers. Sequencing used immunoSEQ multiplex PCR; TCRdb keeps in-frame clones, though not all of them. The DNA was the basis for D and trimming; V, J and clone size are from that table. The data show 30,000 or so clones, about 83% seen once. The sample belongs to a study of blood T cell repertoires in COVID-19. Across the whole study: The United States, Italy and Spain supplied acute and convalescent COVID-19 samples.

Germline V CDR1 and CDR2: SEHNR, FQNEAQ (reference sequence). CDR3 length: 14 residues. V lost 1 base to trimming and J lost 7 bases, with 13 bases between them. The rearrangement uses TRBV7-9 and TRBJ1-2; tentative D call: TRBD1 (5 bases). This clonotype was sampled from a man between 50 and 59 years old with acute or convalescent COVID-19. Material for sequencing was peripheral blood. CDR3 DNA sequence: TGTGCCAGCAGCTTAGACCAGGGTGTGCTTGGCTACACCTTC. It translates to CASSLDQGVLGYTF.